This paragraph reports one T cell receptor beta chain. The antigen remains undetermined. The record originates from a study of vaccination and CD4 T cells after COVID-19. Study-wide results and limits: Within convalescent individuals, 304 out of 307 vaccine-specific clones proved to be spike mono-reactive.

The CDR3 is made up of 12 amino acids. The germline gives CDR1 LGHNA, CDR2 YNFKEQ. V gave up 3 bases and J gave up 4 bases, with 6 bases separating them. Sample treatment: roughly 11-day PBMC culture with coronavirus spike peptide pools or control peptides (ViraFEST assay). Expansion of antigen-specific T cells with peptide pools by ViraFEST preceded sequencing of TCRs. Every well contained 1.5 million to 2.5 million PBMCs, which were grown with about 10 IU/ml IL-2 and 10 ug/ml peptide pools. Scientists ran DNA taken from cultured CD4+ T cells through the Oncomine TCR Beta short-read assay for sequencing. TCRdb reprocessed the PCR reads with MiXCR, giving one entry per CDR3 protein. The sample carries about 14,000 distinct CDR3 sequences, about three fifths recorded once.

Sequenced input: CD4+ T cells from blood, cultured in vitro. This chain connects TRBV4-2 to TRBJ1-2, with D hard to call. This clonotype was obtained from a human donor who had recovered from COVID-19. The CDR3 loop is CASSQSSYGYTF. The DNA for the CDR3 is TGTGCCAGCAGCCAGAGTAGCTATGGCTACACCTTC.